What follows are 11 T cell receptor beta chains derived from one specimen sequenced in a study of blood T cell repertoires in COVID-19. TCRdb's table, derived via immunoSEQ multiplex PCR, lists solely in-frame clones and lacks some. The sample shows about 120,000 clones, about 80% of them seen only once. Source material: peripheral blood. These receptors all come from a man in his fifties or sixties with acute or convalescent COVID-19.

The rearrangement uses TRBV10-3 and TRBJ2-1; possible D gene TRBD2, 7 bases. Trimming cost V 5 bases and J 0 bases, with 14 bases left between them. CDR3 length equals 16 residues. Germline CDR1 and CDR2: ENHRY and SYGVKD. The CDR3 DNA reads TGTGCCATCAGTAGAGGGGGGGCTAGCTCCTACAATGAGCAGTTCTTC. Translation: CAISRGGASSYNEQFF.

The chain combines TRBV9 with TRBJ2-7; 9 nucleotides align to TRBD2. Germline-derived CDR1 and CDR2 are SGDLS and YYNGEE. The CDR3 is 16 amino acids. Trimming at V came to 0 bases and at J to 7 bases, leaving 11 bases not matched to a gene. The CDR3, as DNA: TGTGCCAGCAGCGTAGGCCTAGCGGGACCCTACTTAGAGCAGTACTTC. Amino acids: CASSVGLAGPYLEQYF.

This sequence joins TRBV30 and TRBJ2-3; D is unresolved. Trimming removed 7 bases at V and 2 bases at J, with 7 bases between. This CDR3 has 11 residues. The germline gives CDR1 GTSNPN, CDR2 SVGIG (reference sequence). The CDR3 here is CASTSTDTQYF. The DNA for the CDR3 is TGTGCCTCTACGTCCACAGATACGCAGTATTTT.

Written as DNA, the CDR3 is TGTGCCAGCAGCTCCGGACAGGGAAGGGGCGATACGCAGTATTTT. Residues: CASSSGQGRGDTQYF. J is TRBJ2-3 and V is TRBV3-1 (or the pseudogene TRBV3-2); 8 bases match TRBD1. V lost 5 bases and J lost 6; bases outside the gene matches: 10. From germline, CDR1 is LGHDT and CDR2 YNNKEL (reference sequence). The CDR3 consists of 15 residues.

In the case of this clone: This clone may be a read error of a much larger clone one base away. V is TRBV11-2 and J is TRBJ2-7; 9 bases map to TRBD1. Germline trimming cut 4 bases from V and 1 base from J; bases unmatched to any gene: 2. Germline lookup yields CDR1 SGHAT and CDR2 FQNNGV. This CDR3 has 14 residues. The CDR3 DNA is TGTGCCAGCAGCTCCGGGACAGGGTCCTACGAGCAGTACTTC. This gives the protein CASSSGTGSYEQYF. The full variable domain, its missing parts supplied by reference TRBV11-2 and TRBJ2-7, is EAGVAQSPRYKIIEKRQSVAFWCNPISGHATLYWYQQILGQGPKLLIQFQNNGVVDDSQLPKDRFSAERLKGVDSTLKIQPAKLEDSAVYLCASSSGTGSYEQYFGPGTRLTVT.

The chain is built from TRBV6-2 or TRBV6-3 and TRBJ2-5; 12 bases are a match to TRBD2. Germline V gene data show CDR1 as MNHEY and CDR2 as SVGEGT. V lost 5 bases and J lost 1; bases outside the gene matches: 5. The CDR3 loop spans 16 amino acids. CDR3 amino acids: CASSDPGLAGQETQYF. DNA of the CDR3: TGTGCCAGCAGTGATCCGGGACTAGCGGGCCAAGAGACCCAGTACTTC.

This clone was recorded only once. The gene calls are TRBV3-1 (or the pseudogene TRBV3-2) and TRBJ2-3; the match to TRBD1 covers 10 bases. CDR1 and CDR2 from the germline V gene are LGHDT and YNNKEL (reference sequence). This CDR3 has 15 residues. V shed 3 bases and J 3 bases; nucleotides not matched to a gene: 3. Here the CDR3 reads CASSQPGQGTDTQYF. As DNA, the CDR3 is TGTGCCAGCAGCCAGCCGGGACAGGGGACAGATACGCAGTATTTT.

This sequence joins TRBV7-6 and TRBJ1-4, with D possibly TRBD1 on 6 matching bases. Germline V gene lookup returns CDR1 SGHVS and CDR2 FNYEAQ. The CDR3 totals 20 residues. V was cut by 0 bases and J by 0 bases, with 20 bases left in between. The CDR3 bases are TGTGCCAGCAGCTTAGCTTTCCAGGGGCTTACTCTTGCAACTAATGAAAAACTGTTTTTT. Amino acids: CASSLAFQGLTLATNEKLFF.

This rearrangement joins TRBV5-1 to TRBJ2-2; TRBD1 is a possible D gene (6 bases). The germline V and J ends were trimmed by 6 bases and 2 bases, with 11 bases remaining between them. The germline gives CDR1 SGHRS, CDR2 YFSETQ. The CDR3 is 14 residues long. The CDR3 spells CASNRQENTGELFF. CDR3 in DNA: TGCGCCAGCAACCGACAGGAAAACACCGGGGAGCTGTTTTTT.

This chain connects TRBV7-6 to TRBJ2-3, with TRBD2 identical over 7 bases. This CDR3 has 17 amino acids. V trimming: 4 bases; J trimming: 2 bases; junction bases outside the gene matches: 12. The germline V gene encodes CDR1 SGHVS and CDR2 FNYEAQ. CDR3 sequence: CASSSQGGSPVTDTQYF. As DNA, the CDR3 is TGTGCCAGCAGCTCCCAGGGCGGGAGTCCGGTCACAGATACGCAGTATTTT.

The chain links TRBV11-2 to TRBJ2-7; TRBD1 agrees at 7 bases. In germline, CDR1 is SGHAT, CDR2 FQNNGV. V shed 5 bases and J 2 bases; nucleotides not matched to a gene: 3. The CDR3 is 13 residues long. The CDR3, as DNA: TGTGCCAGCAGCCTGACAGGGACCTACGAGCAGTACTTC. It yields the protein CASSLTGTYEQYF.